These 22 T cell receptor beta chains were all obtained from the same sample, sequenced in a study of blood T cell repertoires in COVID-19. The assay was immunoSEQ multiplex PCR, and TCRdb's table has in-frame clones only and misses some. This table has 310,000 or so clones, more than 70% appearing once. Sequenced: peripheral blood. These receptors all stem from a man between 18 and 29 years old who had recovered from COVID-19.

For this clone: In the same sample, other DNA sequences code for this CDR3. This chain connects TRBV5-4 to TRBJ2-5; D gene ambiguous. The CDR3 totals 13 residues. V was shortened by 1 base and J by 0 bases, with 4 bases between the two germline ends. The germline CDR1 and CDR2 sequences are SGHNT and YYREEE (reference sequence). CDR3 residues: CASSLTDQETQYF. CDR3 DNA: TGTGCCAGCAGCTTGACTGACCAAGAGACCCAGTACTTC.

The rearrangement uses TRBV4-1 and TRBJ1-6; 9 bases map to TRBD1. This CDR3 comprises 16 residues. CDR1 MGHRA and CDR2 YSYEKL come from the germline V gene. Germline trimming cut 5 bases from V and 8 bases from J; bases unmatched to any gene: 10. This chain's CDR3 is CASSSGQGRIDSPLHF. The CDR3 DNA is TGCGCCAGCAGCTCAGGACAGGGGAGAATTGATTCACCCCTCCACTTT.

The rearrangement links TRBV18 to TRBJ2-5; the D is unclear. The CDR3 has 15 residues. Germline V gene lookup returns CDR1 KGHSH and CDR2 LQKENI. V was trimmed by 2 bases and J by 2 bases, leaving 12 bases between them. CDR3 residues: CASSPFAVRQETQYF. The CDR3 DNA follows: TGTGCCAGCTCACCATTCGCAGTCAGACAAGAGACCCAGTACTTC.

This clone has more than one count but fewer than ten. V is TRBV24-1 and J is TRBJ2-2, with 8 bases that match TRBD1. The germline V gene has CDR1 KGHDR and CDR2 SFDVKD. The V and J ends lost 4 bases and 3 bases, in that order; junction bases with no gene match: 3. The CDR3 extends over 15 amino acids. This CDR3 is CATSDPGQDTGELFF. CDR3 in DNA: TGTGCCACCAGTGACCCGGGACAGGACACCGGGGAGCTGTTTTTT.

J is TRBJ1-1 and V is TRBV18; 8 positions match TRBD1. V dropped 2 bases and J dropped 0; count of bases not matched to a gene: 5. The CDR3 is 16 amino acids. CDR1 KGHSH and CDR2 LQKENI come from the germline V gene. The CDR3 region is CASSPGTGSMNTEAFF. CDR3 nucleotides: TGTGCCAGCTCACCAGGGACAGGATCCATGAACACTGAAGCTTTCTTT. The full variable domain, rest sourced from reference TRBV18 and TRBJ1-1, is NAGVMQNPRHLVRRRGQEARLRCSPMKGHSHVYWYRQLPEEGLKFMVYLQKENIIDESGMPKERFSAEFPKEGPSILRIQQVVRGDSAAYFCASSPGTGSMNTEAFFGQGTRLTVV.

The genes are TRBV7-6 and TRBJ2-7, with 11 bases identical to TRBD1. In germline, CDR1 is SGHVS, CDR2 FNYEAQ. The trim removed 1 base at V and 4 bases at J, leaving 3 bases unmatched. The CDR3 length is 15 residues. This CDR3 is CASSLEDRGPYEQYF. The CDR3 nucleotides are TGTGCCAGCAGCTTAGAGGACAGGGGGCCGTACGAGCAGTACTTC.

This clone was recorded once. The rearrangement joins TRBV6-5 to TRBJ2-7; a weak D match, TRBD2 (7 bases). The CDR3 is made up of 14 amino acids. V was pared by 2 bases and J by 1 base, with 9 bases between. Germline CDR1 reads MNHEY; CDR2 reads SVGAGI. The CDR3 coding sequence is TGTGCCAGCAGTTACGGGGGGGCTTCCTACGAGCAGTACTTC. This gives the protein CASSYGGASYEQYF.

This chain uses TRBV12-3 or TRBV12-4 with TRBJ1-2; unclear D gene. This CDR3 region has 13 residues. V lost 6 bases, J lost 6 bases, and 14 bases lay in between. CDR3 coding DNA: TGTGCCAGCAGCCCGAGAGGGTCCCATGGCTACACCTTC. Amino acid sequence: CASSPRGSHGYTF.

The chain employs TRBV7-6 and TRBJ2-3; possible D gene TRBD2, 5 bases. The germline gives CDR1 SGHVS, CDR2 FNYEAQ. The CDR3 length is 15 residues. V was cut by 3 bases and J by 6 bases, with 16 bases left in between. CDR3 nucleotide sequence: TGTGCCAGCAGCTTTTATGAGGGAAAGCCCGATACGCAGTATTTT. Protein: CASSFYEGKPDTQYF.

The J gene is TRBJ2-5, the V gene TRBV5-4, with 8 bases that match TRBD1. The V segment lost 7 bases and the J segment 1 base; nucleotides outside the gene matches: 15. The V gene's germline CDR1 is SGHNT and CDR2 YYREEE (reference sequence). The CDR3 totals 17 residues. The CDR3 is CASLMRGRGLVQETQYF. CDR3 DNA sequence: TGTGCCAGCCTAATGCGTGGCAGGGGGCTAGTCCAAGAGACCCAGTACTTC.

The chain carries TRBV6-5 and TRBJ2-7, with a possible D match to TRBD2 (5 bases). The CDR3 spans 13 residues. V was cut by 4 bases and J by 5 bases, with 12 bases left in between. CDR1 MNHEY and CDR2 SVGAGI come from the germline V gene. The CDR3 region has the DNA TGTGCCAGCAGTTTCGGGGTTAAGGACGAGCAGTACTTC. Protein product: CASSFGVKDEQYF.

CDR3 region: CASSPTGQGNRFF. CDR3 bases: TGTGCCAGCAGCCCAACGGGACAGGGGAATCGGTTCTTC. The rearrangement links TRBV7-9 to TRBJ2-1; TRBD1 matches at 10 bases. With 5 bases clipped from V and 15 bases from J, the junction kept 10 bases outside the gene matches. The CDR3 has 13 amino acids. CDR1 is SEHNR, CDR2 FQNEAQ, per germline (reference sequence).

This chain connects TRBV12-3 or TRBV12-4 to TRBJ2-5; 9 bases map to TRBD2. The CDR3 is 13 residues long. After removal of 7 bases from V and 5 bases from J, the junction contained 5 bases not matched to a gene. CDR3 coding DNA: TGTGCCAGCACCCTGGCGGGAGGGGAGACCCAGTACTTC. Its translation is CASTLAGGETQYF.

The genes are TRBV6-7 and TRBJ1-4, with TRBD1 matching over 10 bases. TRBV6-7 is identified as an open reading frame with a role that is uncertain. The V gene end was trimmed by 2 bases and the J gene end by 1 base; junction bases not matched to a gene: 10. The CDR3 is 19 amino acids. The chain's CDR3 is CASSYTGQGVSLTNEKLFF. CDR3 nucleotides: TGTGCCAGCAGTTACACAGGACAGGGGGTTTCCCTAACTAATGAAAAACTGTTTTTT.

The chain couples TRBV9 to TRBJ2-2; no definite D call. CDR1 and CDR2 (germline): SGDLS, YYNGEE. The CDR3 length is 15 residues. The V and J ends lost 3 bases and 0 bases respectively, with 9 bases between them. DNA of the CDR3: TGTGCCAGCAGCGCCCGGCAGGCGAACACCGGGGAGCTGTTTTTT. Protein product: CASSARQANTGELFF. The full variable domain, with the rest looked up from reference TRBV9 and TRBJ2-2, is DSGVTQTPKHLITATGQRVTLRCSPRSGDLSVYWYQQSLDQGLQFLIQYYNGEERAKGNILERFSAQQFPDLHSELNLSSLELGDSALYFCASSARQANTGELFFGEGSRLTVL.

V and J are TRBV6-5 and TRBJ2-3; 7 bases fit TRBD2. Germline V gene lookup returns CDR1 MNHEY and CDR2 SVGAGI. V trimming: 3 bases; J trimming: 0 bases; junction bases outside the gene matches: 6. The CDR3 sequence is 16 residues long. Here the CDR3 DNA reads TGTGCCAGCAGTTATCAGCGGGACGTTAGCACAGATACGCAGTATTTT. Its translation: CASSYQRDVSTDTQYF.

CDR3 loop: CASSLQGGYGYTF. As DNA, the CDR3 is TGTGCCAGCAGCTTACAGGGCGGATATGGCTACACCTTC. The rearrangement uses TRBV2 and TRBJ1-2; TRBD1 might be the D (6 bases). The V gene's germline CDR1 is SNHLY and CDR2 FYNNEI. The ends were cut back, 6 bases at V and 5 bases at J, with 13 bases in the middle. The CDR3 has 13 residues. The whole variable domain, filled in from reference TRBV2 and TRBJ1-2, reads EPEVTQTPSHQVTQMGQEVILRCVPISNHLYFYWYRQILGQKVEFLVSFYNNEISEKSEIFDDQFSVERPDGSNFTLKIRSTKLEDSAMYFCASSLQGGYGYTFGSGTRLTVV.

The V call is TRBV7-9, the J call TRBJ2-1, with a tentative D call TRBD1 (6 bases). This CDR3 is 19 amino acids long. V lost 5 bases to trimming and J lost 4 bases, with 27 bases between them. Per the germline V gene, CDR1 is SEHNR and CDR2 is FQNEAQ (reference sequence). CDR3 nucleotide sequence: TGTGCCAGCAGCCTTCTCATCAAACAGGGAATTGGCCTTTACAATGAGCAGTTCTTC. Translated, it gives CASSLLIKQGIGLYNEQFF.

The rearrangement links TRBV2 to TRBJ2-5, with D perhaps TRBD1 (6 bases). The CDR3 sequence is 12 residues long. Germline CDR1 is SNHLY and CDR2 is FYNNEI. Trimming shortened V by 7 bases and J by 4 bases, and 10 bases separated the two germline ends. CDR3 DNA sequence: TGTGCCAGCATGGGGGCGGGAGAGACCCAGTACTTC. Its protein is CASMGAGETQYF.

The V and J genes are TRBV2 and TRBJ1-6; D perhaps matches TRBD1 (6 bases). Germline V lookup: CDR1 SNHLY, CDR2 FYNNEI. CDR3 length: 13 amino acids. Trimming removed 10 bases from V and 6 bases from J, with 13 bases in between. In DNA, the CDR3 is TGTGCCACCGGGACATCACCTAATTCACCCCTCCACTTT. Amino acid sequence: CATGTSPNSPLHF.

The J gene is TRBJ2-2, the V gene TRBV28, with 11 positions matching TRBD2. Germline CDR1 MDHEN, CDR2 SYDVKM. The CDR3 is 15 amino acids. The trim removed 4 bases at V and 5 bases at J, leaving 3 bases unmatched. The CDR3 loop reads CASSSSSGGTGELFF. DNA of the CDR3: TGTGCCAGCAGTTCATCTAGCGGGGGGACCGGGGAGCTGTTTTTT.

The chain has TRBV3-1 (or the pseudogene TRBV3-2) and TRBJ1-1, with D possibly matching TRBD1 (6 bases). The CDR3 is 13 residues long. The ends were cut back, 4 bases at V and 4 bases at J, with 10 bases in the middle. Germline V gene lookup returns CDR1 LGHDT and CDR2 YNNKEL (reference sequence). CDR3 sequence reads: CASSPGDITEAFF. CDR3 coding DNA: TGTGCCAGCAGCCCAGGGGACATCACTGAAGCTTTCTTT.